The entry that follows covers one TCR beta chain sequence. CDR3 size: 18 residues. The V gene's germline CDR1 is ENHRY and CDR2 SYGVKD. Trimming took 2 bases from V and 3 from J; bases not matched to a gene: 13. Profiled with immunoSEQ multiplex PCR; TCRdb holds only in-frame clones, not every one. The table shows about 60,000 clones, with approximately 85% occurring only once. This entry belongs to a study of T cell responses to AZD1222 COVID-19 vaccine. The sequence came from an adult in good health. Source: peripheral blood, taken on day 0 of MenACWY control vaccination. The chain carries TRBV10-3 and TRBJ2-7, with 10 bases lining up with TRBD1. The CDR3 DNA sequence: TGTGCCATCAGTGAGCTTTCCGGGACAGGGGTTAGGGACTACGAGCAGTACTTC. This gives the protein CAISELSGTGVRDYEQYF.